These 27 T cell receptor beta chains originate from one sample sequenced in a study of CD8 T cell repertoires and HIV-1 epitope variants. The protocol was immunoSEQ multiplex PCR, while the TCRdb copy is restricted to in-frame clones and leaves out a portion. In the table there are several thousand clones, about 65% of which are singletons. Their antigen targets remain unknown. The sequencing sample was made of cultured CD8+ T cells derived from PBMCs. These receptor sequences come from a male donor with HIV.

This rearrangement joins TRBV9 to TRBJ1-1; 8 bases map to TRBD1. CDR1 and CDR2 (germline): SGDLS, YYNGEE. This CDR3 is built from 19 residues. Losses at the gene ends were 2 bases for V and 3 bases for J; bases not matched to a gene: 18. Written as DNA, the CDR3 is TGTGCCAGCAGCGTTTCAAAGACAGGGGATGGATGGGGAGACACTGAAGCTTTCTTT. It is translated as CASSVSKTGDGWGDTEAFF.

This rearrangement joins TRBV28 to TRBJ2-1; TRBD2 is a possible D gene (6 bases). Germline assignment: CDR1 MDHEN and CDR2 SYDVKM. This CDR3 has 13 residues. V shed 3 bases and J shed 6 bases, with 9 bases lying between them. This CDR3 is CASSLGSGNEQFF. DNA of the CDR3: TGTGCCAGCAGTTTGGGTAGCGGCAATGAGCAGTTCTTC.

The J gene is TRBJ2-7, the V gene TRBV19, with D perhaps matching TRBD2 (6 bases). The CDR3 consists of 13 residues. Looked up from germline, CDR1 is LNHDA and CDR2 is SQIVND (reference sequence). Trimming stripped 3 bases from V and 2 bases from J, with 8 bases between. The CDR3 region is CASSISGTYEQYF. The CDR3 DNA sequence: TGTGCCAGTAGTATTAGCGGTACCTACGAGCAGTACTTC.

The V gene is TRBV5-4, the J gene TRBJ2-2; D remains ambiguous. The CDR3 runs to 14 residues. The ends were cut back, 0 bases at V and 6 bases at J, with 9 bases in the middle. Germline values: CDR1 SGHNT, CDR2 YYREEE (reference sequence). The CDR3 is CASSLAETPGELFF. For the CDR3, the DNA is TGTGCCAGCAGCTTGGCCGAGACTCCCGGGGAGCTGTTTTTT.

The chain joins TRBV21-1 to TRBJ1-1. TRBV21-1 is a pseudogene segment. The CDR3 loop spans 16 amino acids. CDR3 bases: TGTGCCAGCAGGGTGGACGTATACACAATTCGCACTGAAGCTTTCTTT. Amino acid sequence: CASRVDVYTIRTEAFF.

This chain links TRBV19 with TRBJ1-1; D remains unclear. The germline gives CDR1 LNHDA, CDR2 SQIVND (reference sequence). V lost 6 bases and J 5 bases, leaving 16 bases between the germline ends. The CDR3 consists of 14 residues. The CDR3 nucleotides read TGTGCCAGTAGCAACAGCCCCGGGAGTACTGAAGCTTTCTTT. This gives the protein CASSNSPGSTEAFF. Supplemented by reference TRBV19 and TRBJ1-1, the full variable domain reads DGGITQSPKYLFRKEGQNVTLSCEQNLNHDAMYWYRQDPGQGLRLIYYSQIVNDFQKGDIAEGYSVSREKKESFPLTVTSAQKNPTAFYLCASSNSPGSTEAFFGQGTRLTVV.

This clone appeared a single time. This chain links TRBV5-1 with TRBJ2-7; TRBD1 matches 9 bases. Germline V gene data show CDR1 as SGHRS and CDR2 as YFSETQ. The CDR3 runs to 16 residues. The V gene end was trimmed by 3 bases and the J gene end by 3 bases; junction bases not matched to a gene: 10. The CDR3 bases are TGCGCCAGCAGCTGGGCCGGGACAGGGAATCTCTACGAGCAGTACTTC. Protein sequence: CASSWAGTGNLYEQYF.

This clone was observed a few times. The CDR3 reads CASSGGGGADEQYF. CDR3 nucleotides: TGTGCCAGCAGTGGTGGCGGGGGGGCTGACGAGCAGTACTTC. This chain connects TRBV9 to TRBJ2-7; 9 positions match TRBD2. Germline V CDR1 and CDR2: SGDLS, YYNGEE. V was clipped by 5 bases and J by 5 bases; unmatched bases: 8. The CDR3 consists of 14 residues.

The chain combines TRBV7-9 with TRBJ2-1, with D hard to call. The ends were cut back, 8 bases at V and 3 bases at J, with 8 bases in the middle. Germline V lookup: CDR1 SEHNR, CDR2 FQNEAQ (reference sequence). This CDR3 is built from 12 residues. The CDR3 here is CASGVGYNEQFF. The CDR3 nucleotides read TGTGCCAGCGGGGTAGGCTACAATGAGCAGTTCTTC. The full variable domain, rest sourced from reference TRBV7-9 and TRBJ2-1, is DTGVSQNPRHKITKRGQNVTFRCDPISEHNRLYWYRQTLGQGPEFLTYFQNEAQLEKSRLLSDRFSAERPKGSFSTLEIQRTEQGDSAMYLCASGVGYNEQFFGPGTRLTVL.

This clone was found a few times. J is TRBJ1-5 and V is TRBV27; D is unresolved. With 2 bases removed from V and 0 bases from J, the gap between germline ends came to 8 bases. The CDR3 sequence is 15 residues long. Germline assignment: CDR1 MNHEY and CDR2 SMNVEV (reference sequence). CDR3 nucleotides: TGTGCCAGCAGTTTAGACGGAGATAGCAATCAGCCCCAGCATTTT. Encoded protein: CASSLDGDSNQPQHF.

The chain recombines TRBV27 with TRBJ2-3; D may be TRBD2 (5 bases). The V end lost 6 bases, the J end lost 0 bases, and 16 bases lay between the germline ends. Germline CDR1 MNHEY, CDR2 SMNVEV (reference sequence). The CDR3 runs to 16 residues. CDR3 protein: CASSSPLASSTDTQYF. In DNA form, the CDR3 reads TGTGCCAGCAGCTCCCCCTTAGCGAGTAGCACAGATACGCAGTATTTT.

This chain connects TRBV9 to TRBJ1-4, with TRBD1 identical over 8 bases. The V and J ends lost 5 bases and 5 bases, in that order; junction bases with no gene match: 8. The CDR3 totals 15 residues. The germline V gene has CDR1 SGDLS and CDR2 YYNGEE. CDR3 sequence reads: CASSFRTGRNEKLFF. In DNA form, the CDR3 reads TGTGCCAGCAGTTTTAGGACAGGGAGGAATGAAAAACTGTTTTTT.

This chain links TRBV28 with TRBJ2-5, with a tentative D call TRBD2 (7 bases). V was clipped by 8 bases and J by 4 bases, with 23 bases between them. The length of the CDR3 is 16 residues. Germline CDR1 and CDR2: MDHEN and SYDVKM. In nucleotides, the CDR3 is TGTGCCAGCTCCCTTCCGGAGGGGGGGGCTGGAGAGACCCAGTACTTC. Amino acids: CASSLPEGGAGETQYF.

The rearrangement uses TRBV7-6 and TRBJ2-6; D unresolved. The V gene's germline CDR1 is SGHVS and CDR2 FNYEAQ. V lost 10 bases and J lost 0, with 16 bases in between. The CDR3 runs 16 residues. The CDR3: CATPTLPSSGANVLTF. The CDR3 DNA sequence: TGTGCCACGCCCACTCTTCCGAGCTCTGGGGCCAACGTCCTGACTTTC. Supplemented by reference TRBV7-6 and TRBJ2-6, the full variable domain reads GAGVSQSPRYKVTKRGQDVALRCDPISGHVSLYWYRQALGQGPEFLTYFNYEAQQDKSGLPNDRFSAERPEGSISTLTIQRTEQRDSAMYRCATPTLPSSGANVLTFGAGSRLTVL.

The CDR3: CASSPTENTEAFF. CDR3 sequence (DNA): TGTGCCAGCAGCCCGACAGAGAACACTGAAGCTTTCTTT. V is TRBV5-6 and J is TRBJ1-1; a possible D gene is TRBD1 (5 bases). The CDR3 totals 13 residues. The V end lost 4 bases, the J end lost 1 base, and 8 bases lay between the germline ends. Per the germline V gene, CDR1 is SGHDT and CDR2 is YYEEEE.

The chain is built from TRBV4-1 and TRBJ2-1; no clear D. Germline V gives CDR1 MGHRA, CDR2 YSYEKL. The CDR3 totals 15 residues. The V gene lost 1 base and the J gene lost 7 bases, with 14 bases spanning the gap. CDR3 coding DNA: TGCGCCAGCAGCCAAGTTTTTAGCAGCCTAAATGAGCAGTTCTTC. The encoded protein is CASSQVFSSLNEQFF.

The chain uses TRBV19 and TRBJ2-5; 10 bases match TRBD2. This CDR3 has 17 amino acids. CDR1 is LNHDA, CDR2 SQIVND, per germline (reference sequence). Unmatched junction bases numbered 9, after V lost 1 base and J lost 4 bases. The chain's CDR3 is CASSIGESGGAGETQYF. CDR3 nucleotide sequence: TGTGCCAGTAGTATAGGAGAGAGCGGGGGGGCCGGAGAGACCCAGTACTTC.

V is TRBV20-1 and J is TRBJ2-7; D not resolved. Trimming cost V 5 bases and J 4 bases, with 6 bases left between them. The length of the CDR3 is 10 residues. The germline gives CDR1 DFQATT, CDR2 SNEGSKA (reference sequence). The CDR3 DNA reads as TGCAGTGCTTATAATTACGAGCAGTACTTC. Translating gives CSAYNYEQYF.

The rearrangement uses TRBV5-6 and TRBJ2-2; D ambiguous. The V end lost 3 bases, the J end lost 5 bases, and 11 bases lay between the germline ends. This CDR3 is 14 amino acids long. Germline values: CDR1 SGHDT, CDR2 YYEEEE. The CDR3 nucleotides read TGTGCCAGCAGCTCTGGCCAGCCAACCGGGGAGCTGTTTTTT. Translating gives CASSSGQPTGELFF. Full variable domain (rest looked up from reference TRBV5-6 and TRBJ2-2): DAGVTQSPTHLIKTRGQQVTLRCSPKSGHDTVSWYQQALGQGPQFIFQYYEEEERQRGNFPDRFSGHQFPNYSSELNVNALLLGDSALYLCASSSGQPTGELFFGEGSRLTVL.

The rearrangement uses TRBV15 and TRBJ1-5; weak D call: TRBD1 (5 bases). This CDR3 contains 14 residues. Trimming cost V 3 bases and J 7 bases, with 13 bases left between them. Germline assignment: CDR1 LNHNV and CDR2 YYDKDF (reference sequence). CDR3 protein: CATSRGRDGQPQHF. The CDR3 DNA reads TGTGCCACCAGCAGGGGGAGGGACGGACAGCCCCAGCATTTT.

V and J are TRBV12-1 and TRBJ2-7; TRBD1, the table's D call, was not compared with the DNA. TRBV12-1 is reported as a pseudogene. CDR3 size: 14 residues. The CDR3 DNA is TGTGCCAGCAGCCTGGACACCCTCTCCTACGAGCAGTACTTC. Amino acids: CASSLDTLSYEQYF.

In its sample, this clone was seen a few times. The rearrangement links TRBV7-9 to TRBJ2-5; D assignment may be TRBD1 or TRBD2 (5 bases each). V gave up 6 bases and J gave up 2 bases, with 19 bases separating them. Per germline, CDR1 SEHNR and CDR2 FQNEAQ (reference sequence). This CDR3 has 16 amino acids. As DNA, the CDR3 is TGTGCCAGCAGTCCTGTCCCGGGACGTAGACAAGAGACCCAGTACTTC. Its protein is CASSPVPGRRQETQYF.

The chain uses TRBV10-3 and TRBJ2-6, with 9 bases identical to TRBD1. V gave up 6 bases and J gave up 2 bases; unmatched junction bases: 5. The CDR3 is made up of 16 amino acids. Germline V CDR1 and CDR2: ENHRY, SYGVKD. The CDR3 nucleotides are TGTGCCATCAGGACCGGGGACAGGGCTGGGGCCAACGTCCTGACTTTC. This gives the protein CAIRTGDRAGANVLTF.

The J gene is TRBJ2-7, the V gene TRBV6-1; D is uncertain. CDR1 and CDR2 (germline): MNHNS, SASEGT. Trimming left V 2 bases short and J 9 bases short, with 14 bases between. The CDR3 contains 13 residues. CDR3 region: CASSELIGFMQYF. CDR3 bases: TGTGCCAGCAGTGAATTGATAGGGTTTATGCAGTACTTC.

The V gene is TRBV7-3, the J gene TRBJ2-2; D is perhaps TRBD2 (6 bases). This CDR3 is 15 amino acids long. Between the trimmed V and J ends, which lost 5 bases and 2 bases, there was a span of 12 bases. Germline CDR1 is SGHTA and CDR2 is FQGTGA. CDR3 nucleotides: TGTGCCAGCAGCCCAGGACTATCAAACACCGGGGAGCTGTTTTTT. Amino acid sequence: CASSPGLSNTGELFF.

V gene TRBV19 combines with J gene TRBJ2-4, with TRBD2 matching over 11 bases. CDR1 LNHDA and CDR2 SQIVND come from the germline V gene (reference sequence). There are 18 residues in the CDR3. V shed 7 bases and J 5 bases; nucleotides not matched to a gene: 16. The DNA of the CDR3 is TGTGCCAGTAACGATCGGAGGTGGGGGGGACTAGCGGAAAACATTCAGTACTTC. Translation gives CASNDRRWGGLAENIQYF.

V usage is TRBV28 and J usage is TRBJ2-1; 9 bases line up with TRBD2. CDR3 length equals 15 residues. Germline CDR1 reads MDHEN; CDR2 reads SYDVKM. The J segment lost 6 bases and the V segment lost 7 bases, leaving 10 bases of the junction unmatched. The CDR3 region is CASTTGTSMGNEQFF. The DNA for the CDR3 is TGTGCCAGCACCACCGGGACTAGCATGGGCAATGAGCAGTTCTTC.